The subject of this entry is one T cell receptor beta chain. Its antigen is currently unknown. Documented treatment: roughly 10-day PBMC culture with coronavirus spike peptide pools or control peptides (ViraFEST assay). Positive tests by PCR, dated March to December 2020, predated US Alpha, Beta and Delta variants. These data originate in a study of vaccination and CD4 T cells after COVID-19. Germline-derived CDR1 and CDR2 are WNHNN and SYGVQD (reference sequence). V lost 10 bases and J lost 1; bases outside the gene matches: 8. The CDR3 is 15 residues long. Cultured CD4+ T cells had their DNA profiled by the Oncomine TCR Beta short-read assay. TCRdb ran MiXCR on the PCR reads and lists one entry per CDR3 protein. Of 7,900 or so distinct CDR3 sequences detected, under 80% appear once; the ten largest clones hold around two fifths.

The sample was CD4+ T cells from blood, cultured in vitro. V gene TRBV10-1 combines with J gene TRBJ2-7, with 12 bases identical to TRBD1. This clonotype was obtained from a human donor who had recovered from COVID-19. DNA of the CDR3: TGCGCCACCATGGGGACAGGGGGCGCGTCCTACGAGCAGTACTTC. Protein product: CATMGTGGASYEQYF.